The count of the clone carrying this TCR beta chain is one. TCRdb's table, derived via immunoSEQ multiplex PCR, lists solely in-frame clones and lacks some. The sample holds 9,500 to 15,000 clones, around 70% seen once. The V and J ends lost 1 base and 5 bases, in that order; junction bases with no gene match: 6. The CDR3 runs to 15 residues. The germline V gene encodes CDR1 LNHDA and CDR2 SQIVND (reference sequence). This sample is drawn from a study of neoadjuvant anti-PD-1 for oral cavity cancer. Time point meaning: after neoadjuvant nivolumab, at surgical resection. The genes are TRBV19 and TRBJ1-1, with 8 bases matching TRBD1. The receptor was isolated from a person between 35 and 79 years old with oral cavity squamous cell carcinoma. This specimen consisted of PBMCs, obtained after nivolumab (anti-PD-1) treatment. CDR3 amino acids: CASSIVPGGRTEAFF. As DNA, the CDR3 is TGTGCCAGTAGTATAGTCCCAGGGGGCCGTACTGAAGCTTTCTTT.